The 30 T cell receptor beta chains listed next were all sequenced from one sample in a study of blood T cell repertoires in COVID-19. Method: immunoSEQ multiplex PCR; TCRdb's copy keeps in-frame clones and lacks some. The data contain 100,000 to 150,000 clones, just over 70% of them singletons. Input material: peripheral blood. The receptors originated from a human donor with acute or convalescent COVID-19. The donor label of this sample is uncertain.

This sequence joins TRBV27 and TRBJ2-5; 7 bases are a match to TRBD1. CDR3 length: 16 residues. Losses at the gene ends were 5 bases for V and 3 bases for J; bases not matched to a gene: 12. CDR1 MNHEY and CDR2 SMNVEV come from the germline V gene (reference sequence). The CDR3 sequence: CASSPDRAIKEETQYF. The CDR3 region has the DNA TGTGCCAGCAGTCCCGACAGGGCAATCAAGGAAGAGACCCAGTACTTC.

V is TRBV7-6 and J is TRBJ2-3; TRBD2 is a possible D gene (6 bases). CDR1 and CDR2 from the germline V gene are SGHVS and FNYEAQ. The CDR3 has 14 amino acids. Trimming took 3 bases from V and 2 from J, leaving 9 bases between them. The CDR3 bases are TGTGCCAGCAGCTTGGCTAGCGCCACAGATACGCAGTATTTT. Protein sequence: CASSLASATDTQYF. Drawing the rest from reference TRBV7-6 and TRBJ2-3, the complete variable domain is GAGVSQSPRYKVTKRGQDVALRCDPISGHVSLYWYRQALGQGPEFLTYFNYEAQQDKSGLPNDRFSAERPEGSISTLTIQRTEQRDSAMYRCASSLASATDTQYFGPGTRLTVL.

V usage is TRBV30 and J usage is TRBJ1-3, with D uncertain. V gave up 0 bases and J gave up 1 base, with 4 bases separating them. CDR1 is GTSNPN and CDR2 is SVGIG in the germline V gene (reference sequence). The CDR3 contains 13 residues. The CDR3 here is CAWSVLSGNTIYF. Here the CDR3 DNA reads TGTGCCTGGAGTGTACTATCTGGAAACACCATATATTTT.

The chain combines TRBV7-8 with TRBJ1-1; 10 nucleotides agree with TRBD1. This CDR3 has 16 amino acids. Trimming removed 5 bases from V and 1 base from J; junction bases left unmatched: 7. From germline, CDR1 is SGHVS and CDR2 FQNEAQ. The CDR3 spells CASSARDRGGNTEAFF. The CDR3, as DNA: TGTGCCAGCAGCGCCCGGGACAGGGGAGGGAACACTGAAGCTTTCTTT.

V usage is TRBV2 and J usage is TRBJ1-5, with D unresolved. The V and J ends lost 4 bases and 0 bases respectively, with 7 bases between them. From germline, CDR1 is SNHLY and CDR2 FYNNEI. This CDR3 is 14 amino acids long. The CDR3 is CASSGQNSNQPQHF. The CDR3 DNA reads TGTGCCAGCAGTGGTCAGAATAGCAATCAGCCCCAGCATTTT.

This chain uses TRBV19 with TRBJ1-6, with D possibly TRBD1 on 6 matching bases. Trimming pared 6 bases from V and 5 bases from J, leaving 14 bases between. Germline V lookup: CDR1 LNHDA, CDR2 SQIVND (reference sequence). The length of the CDR3 is 15 residues. The CDR3 loop reads CASRVDSTNNSPLHF. CDR3 in DNA: TGTGCCAGTAGGGTGGACAGCACCAATAATTCACCCCTCCACTTT. The variable domain in full, completed from reference TRBV19 and TRBJ1-6, reads DGGITQSPKYLFRKEGQNVTLSCEQNLNHDAMYWYRQDPGQGLRLIYYSQIVNDFQKGDIAEGYSVSREKKESFPLTVTSAQKNPTAFYLCASRVDSTNNSPLHFGNGTRLTVT.

The chain is built from TRBV5-1 and TRBJ1-2; tentative D call: TRBD1 (5 bases). Germline V gives CDR1 SGHRS, CDR2 YFSETQ. Trimming took off 0 bases at V and 10 bases at J, with 10 bases between the two ends. The CDR3 is 12 residues long. The CDR3 DNA sequence: TGCGCCAGCAGCTTGGGGGGCAGGACCTACACCTTC. It translates to CASSLGGRTYTF.

Ten or more counts support this clone. The chain employs TRBV28 and TRBJ1-4; D gene unclear. CDR1 is MDHEN, CDR2 SYDVKM, per germline. This CDR3 comprises 17 residues. The V and J ends lost 5 bases and 3 bases respectively, with 19 bases between them. CDR3 bases: TGTGCCAGCAGTCGAGGCCCCGTTCGGCGATCTAATGAAAAACTGTTTTTT. Translated, it gives CASSRGPVRRSNEKLFF.

The chain employs TRBV27 and TRBJ2-3; D not certain. Trimming pared 7 bases from V and 2 bases from J, leaving 13 bases between. Per the germline V gene, CDR1 is MNHEY and CDR2 is SMNVEV (reference sequence). The CDR3 sequence is 14 residues long. The CDR3 DNA reads as TGTGCCAGCAACCGCACACCGAACACAGATACGCAGTATTTT. Protein: CASNRTPNTDTQYF.

The chain has TRBV29-1 and TRBJ1-1, with TRBD1 as a possible D gene (6 bases). The CDR3 loop spans 12 amino acids. The V gene's germline CDR1 is SQVTM and CDR2 ANQGSEA. V lost 7 bases, J lost 5 bases, and 14 bases lay in between. DNA of the CDR3: TGCAGCGCTGGGGGTAGGGGGACTGAAGCTTTCTTT. As protein: CSAGGRGTEAFF.

V usage is TRBV11-2 and J usage is TRBJ2-7; D not certain. The CDR3 runs 12 residues. Germline CDR1 SGHAT, CDR2 FQNNGV. V was trimmed by 5 bases and J by 1 base, leaving 6 bases between them. The CDR3 region has the DNA TGTGCCAGCAGCCACAGTTCCTACGAGCAGTACGTC. It yields the protein CASSHSSYEQYV.

This chain links TRBV5-4 with TRBJ1-1, with a tentative D call TRBD1 (6 bases). Germline V gives CDR1 SGHNT, CDR2 YYREEE (reference sequence). The V gene lost 4 bases and the J gene lost 4 bases, with 14 bases spanning the gap. CDR3 length: 14 amino acids. As DNA, the CDR3 is TGTGCCAGCAGCCGGAGGGGGGAGGGCACTGAAGCTTTCTTT. This translates into CASSRRGEGTEAFF.

The chain couples TRBV28 to TRBJ1-4; 11 bases map to TRBD1. After removal of 5 bases from V and 7 bases from J, the junction contained 3 bases not matched to a gene. CDR1 is MDHEN and CDR2 is SYDVKM in the germline V gene. This CDR3 has 14 amino acids. The CDR3 reads CASSPGQGGEKLFF. The CDR3 nucleotides read TGTGCCAGCAGTCCGGGACAGGGGGGTGAAAAACTGTTTTTT.

The chain couples TRBV5-5 to TRBJ1-6; tentatively, D is TRBD1 (5 bases). CDR3 length equals 13 residues. The V end was cut by 0 bases, the J end by 10 bases, with 8 bases between. Germline V lookup: CDR1 SGHKS, CDR2 YYEKEE (reference sequence). This CDR3 reads CASSLEWGSPLHF. The CDR3 bases are TGTGCCAGCAGCTTGGAGTGGGGCTCACCCCTCCACTTT.

The rearrangement uses TRBV5-1 and TRBJ2-7; 9 nucleotides align to TRBD1. This CDR3 contains 13 residues. V lost 7 bases, J lost 5 bases, and 7 bases stayed unmatched. Germline V gene data show CDR1 as SGHRS and CDR2 as YFSETQ. DNA for the CDR3: TGCGCCAGCCCCGGACAGGGGCATGACGAGCAGTACGTC. This codes for CASPGQGHDEQYV.

CDR3 in DNA: TGCAGTGCTAGTATACAAGAGACCCAGTACTTC. This translates into CSASIQETQYF. The chain joins TRBV20-1 to TRBJ2-5, with unresolved D. Per germline, CDR1 DFQATT and CDR2 SNEGSKA (reference sequence). CDR3 length equals 11 residues. Trimming cost V 3 bases and J 2 bases, with 4 bases left between them.

This chain joins TRBV30 and TRBJ2-4; 9 bases line up with TRBD1. The junction had 7 bases not matched to a gene; V was cut back by 0 bases and J by 1 base. This CDR3 comprises 17 residues. The V gene's germline CDR1 is GTSNPN and CDR2 SVGIG (reference sequence). The CDR3 is CAWSVWGTGSAKNIQYF. In nucleotides, the CDR3 is TGTGCCTGGAGTGTATGGGGGACAGGGTCGGCCAAAAACATTCAGTACTTC.

J is TRBJ2-5 and V is TRBV28; D may be TRBD2 (6 bases). CDR1 is MDHEN, CDR2 SYDVKM, per germline. V was clipped by 3 bases and J by 6 bases, with 20 bases between them. This CDR3 comprises 16 residues. The CDR3 here is CASSLGMRGPLKTQYF. CDR3 DNA sequence: TGTGCCAGCAGTTTGGGGATGCGGGGCCCCCTGAAGACCCAGTACTTC.

The chain joins TRBV7-9 to TRBJ1-2, with D perhaps matching TRBD1 (5 bases). CDR1 and CDR2 from the germline V gene are SEHNR and FQNEAQ (reference sequence). V lost 1 base to trimming and J lost 4 bases, with 13 bases between them. The CDR3 loop spans 15 amino acids. CDR3 amino acids: CASSLVAGPVYGYTF. In nucleotides, the CDR3 is TGTGCCAGCAGCTTAGTGGCAGGGCCTGTCTATGGCTACACCTTC.

The rearrangement links TRBV30 to TRBJ1-2; D gene unclear. From germline, CDR1 is GTSNPN and CDR2 SVGIG (reference sequence). V lost 1 base and J lost 7, with 7 bases in between. CDR3 length equals 11 residues. DNA of the CDR3: TGTGCCTGGAGTGGCGGAGGTGGCTACACCTTC. Residues: CAWSGGGGYTF.

The rearrangement links TRBV6-6 to TRBJ1-5; possibly TRBD1 for D (6 bases). Between the trimmed V and J ends, which lost 7 bases and 5 bases, there was a span of 12 bases. The CDR3 totals 13 residues. Germline V lookup: CDR1 MNHNY, CDR2 SVGAGI (reference sequence). Here the CDR3 reads CASIPGVDQPQHF. The CDR3 coding sequence is TGTGCCAGCATTCCAGGGGTTGATCAGCCCCAGCATTTT.

V usage is TRBV5-1 and J usage is TRBJ1-1; D is possibly TRBD1 (5 bases). Germline-derived CDR1 and CDR2 are SGHRS and YFSETQ. V was cut by 3 bases and J by 6 bases, with 18 bases left in between. The CDR3 extends over 15 amino acids. The CDR3 sequence: CASSWGDSARAEAFF. The CDR3 nucleotides read TGCGCCAGCAGCTGGGGGGACTCTGCCCGGGCTGAAGCTTTCTTT.

This clone was counted once. Written as DNA, the CDR3 is TGTGCCACCAGCAGAGGACAGGGGTCCCATCAGCCCCAGCATTTT. This encodes CATSRGQGSHQPQHF. The chain combines TRBV15 with TRBJ1-5, with TRBD1 matching over 8 bases. Losses at the gene ends were 1 base for V and 5 bases for J; bases not matched to a gene: 4. The CDR3 consists of 15 residues. The germline V gene encodes CDR1 LNHNV and CDR2 YYDKDF (reference sequence).

This clone has a handful of counts. The rearrangement joins TRBV28 to TRBJ1-4, with D possibly matching TRBD1 (6 bases). Germline CDR1 and CDR2: MDHEN and SYDVKM. CDR3 length equals 14 residues. V lost 5 bases, J lost 5 bases, and 12 bases lay in between. The CDR3 DNA is TGTGCCAGCAGTCCCGGCGACAGGAATGAAAAACTGTTTTTT. Translation gives CASSPGDRNEKLFF.

V and J are TRBV27 and TRBJ1-2; 8 bases map to TRBD1. Germline V lookup: CDR1 MNHEY, CDR2 SMNVEV (reference sequence). The CDR3 consists of 14 residues. The trim removed 3 bases at V and 3 bases at J, leaving 3 bases unmatched. The CDR3 protein is CASSFGQGDYGYTF. The CDR3 DNA reads as TGTGCCAGCAGTTTCGGACAGGGAGACTATGGCTACACCTTC.

The genes are TRBV5-1 and TRBJ1-2; no clear D gene. Between the trimmed V and J ends, which lost 2 bases and 0 bases, there was a span of 8 bases. Looked up from germline, CDR1 is SGHRS and CDR2 is YFSETQ. This CDR3 contains 14 residues. CDR3 residues: CASSLSISNYGYTF. The CDR3 coding sequence is TGCGCCAGCAGCTTAAGCATTTCTAACTATGGCTACACCTTC.

The chain uses TRBV27 and TRBJ1-5, with D maybe TRBD1 (5 bases). The CDR3 runs 17 residues. CDR1 is MNHEY, CDR2 SMNVEV, per germline (reference sequence). V lost 5 bases, J lost 0 bases, and 17 bases lay in between. DNA of the CDR3: TGTGCCAGCAGTCCCCGGGTAGGGGATGATAGCAATCAGCCCCAGCATTTT. Translation gives CASSPRVGDDSNQPQHF.

The V and J genes are TRBV28 and TRBJ1-2, with D hard to call. The ends were cut back, 4 bases at V and 5 bases at J, with 14 bases in the middle. Germline CDR1 MDHEN, CDR2 SYDVKM. This CDR3 region has 14 residues. The CDR3 spells CASSSMRPPYGYTF. CDR3 coding DNA: TGTGCCAGCAGTTCAATGAGGCCGCCATATGGCTACACCTTC.

This clone was picked up many times. CDR3 loop: CASSGQGGMNTEAFF. CDR3 DNA: TGTGCCAGCAGCGGACAGGGGGGCATGAACACTGAAGCTTTCTTT. J is TRBJ1-1 and V is TRBV5-4, with 10 bases lining up with TRBD1. The germline gives CDR1 SGHNT, CDR2 YYREEE (reference sequence). V dropped 4 bases and J dropped 0; count of bases not matched to a gene: 3. This CDR3 region has 15 residues. Looking up the rest from reference TRBV5-4 and TRBJ1-1 gives the full variable domain: ETGVTQSPTHLIKTRGQQVTLRCSSQSGHNTVSWYQQALGQGPQFIFQYYREEENGRGNFPPRFSGLQFPNYSSELNVNALELDDSALYLCASSGQGGMNTEAFFGQGTRLTVV.

The gene calls are TRBV7-2 and TRBJ2-1; the D gene is possibly TRBD2 (6 bases). Germline assignment: CDR1 SGHTA and CDR2 FQGNSA. The length of the CDR3 is 16 residues. Between the trimmed V and J ends, which lost 2 bases and 5 bases, there was a span of 16 bases. For the CDR3, the DNA is TGTGCCAGCAGCTTAAGGCGGGGAAACGGCAACAATGAGCAGTTCTTC. Amino acid sequence: CASSLRRGNGNNEQFF.